Listed here are 24 T cell receptor beta chains from one sample, sequenced in a study of cytotoxic CD8 clonotypes in ibrutinib-treated CLL. Repertoires were generated with immunoSEQ multiplex PCR, while TCRdb's copy carries only in-frame clones and drops some. Here the sample spans roughly 160,000 clones, 70% to 85% being singletons. The specimen comprised PBMCs, sampled after 24 months of ibrutinib treatment. These receptors all stem from a human donor with chronic lymphocytic leukemia.

This rearrangement joins TRBV30 to TRBJ1-3; TRBD1 is a possible D gene (5 bases). The CDR3 runs 16 residues. The V gene lost 0 bases and the J gene lost 0 bases, with 12 bases spanning the gap. Germline CDR1 is GTSNPN and CDR2 is SVGIG (reference sequence). CDR3 DNA: TGTGCCTGGAGTGTACGAGGGGAAGGCTCTGGAAACACCATATATTTT. It codes for CAWSVRGEGSGNTIYF. Looking up the rest from reference TRBV30 and TRBJ1-3 gives the full variable domain: SQTIHQWPATLVQPVGSPLSLECTVEGTSNPNLYWYRQAAGRGLQLLFYSVGIGQISSEVPQNLSASRPQDRQFILSSKKLLLSDSGFYLCAWSVRGEGSGNTIYFGEGSWLTVV.

The genes are TRBV7-2 and TRBJ2-7, with 8 nucleotides matching TRBD2. Per the germline V gene, CDR1 is SGHTA and CDR2 is FQGNSA. V lost 2 bases to trimming and J lost 3 bases; unmatched junction nucleotides: 0. This CDR3 is 13 amino acids long. Here the CDR3 DNA reads TGTGCCAGCAGCTTACTAGCGGGCTACGAGCAGTACTTC. Translation gives CASSLLAGYEQYF.

The chain carries TRBV5-1 and TRBJ2-7; D not certain. CDR1 is SGHRS, CDR2 YFSETQ, per germline. The CDR3 is 13 residues long. V gave up 0 bases and J gave up 9 bases, with 13 bases separating them. CDR3 residues: CASSLGVRTTQYF. In DNA, the CDR3 is TGCGCCAGCAGCTTGGGTGTCAGAACCACGCAGTACTTC.

This chain uses TRBV6-4 with TRBJ2-7; maybe TRBD1 (6 bases). Germline loops: CDR1 MRHNA, CDR2 SNTAGT. V lost 7 bases to trimming and J lost 3 bases, with 16 bases between them. This CDR3 is built from 14 residues. CDR3 sequence: CASTYLGRGYEQYF. CDR3 nucleotides: TGTGCCAGCACATACCTGGGCAGGGGCTACGAGCAGTACTTC.

V and J are TRBV6-1 and TRBJ2-5, with TRBD2 as a possible D gene (5 bases). V was trimmed by 1 base and J by 5 bases, leaving 5 bases between them. This CDR3 has 12 residues. The germline V gene encodes CDR1 MNHNS and CDR2 SASEGT. CDR3 DNA sequence: TGTGCCAGCAGTGAAGGCGGGGAGACCCAGTACTTC. Residues: CASSEGGETQYF.

The chain uses TRBV5-1 and TRBJ1-2; 12 nucleotides agree with TRBD1. The trim removed 2 bases at V and 5 bases at J, leaving 4 bases unmatched. The germline V gene encodes CDR1 SGHRS and CDR2 YFSETQ. The CDR3 covers 15 residues. In nucleotides, the CDR3 is TGCGCCAGCAGCTTCGGGACAGGGGGCGAATATGGCTACACCTTC. Its protein is CASSFGTGGEYGYTF.

V usage is TRBV11-1 and J usage is TRBJ1-2; D call uncertain. Germline V gives CDR1 SGHAT, CDR2 FQDESV (reference sequence). The CDR3 contains 12 residues. V lost 3 bases and J lost 6, with 8 bases in between. This chain's CDR3 is CASSFGRDGYTF. CDR3 in DNA: TGTGCCAGCAGCTTTGGACGGGATGGCTACACCTTC.

This clone was picked up a small number of times. The chain couples TRBV6-1 to TRBJ1-5; D is ambiguous. The CDR3 is 14 amino acids. Between the trimmed V and J ends, which lost 4 bases and 4 bases, there was a span of 11 bases. Germline CDR1 reads MNHNS; CDR2 reads SASEGT. The DNA for the CDR3 is TGTGCCAGCAGTGTTGAGAGAGTTAATCAGCCCCAGCATTTT. Protein sequence: CASSVERVNQPQHF.

The chain couples TRBV6-6 to TRBJ2-2; 8 nucleotides line up with TRBD1. CDR3 length: 16 residues. After removal of 7 bases from V and 0 bases from J, the junction contained 7 bases not matched to a gene. CDR1 and CDR2 (germline): MNHNY, SVGAGI (reference sequence). CDR3 in amino acids: CASIDRDRSNTGELFF. CDR3 sequence (DNA): TGTGCCAGCATCGACCGGGACAGGTCGAACACCGGGGAGCTGTTTTTT.

V and J are TRBV5-1 and TRBJ2-3, with 13 bases fitting TRBD2. V dropped 3 bases and J dropped 4; count of bases not matched to a gene: 8. The CDR3 is made up of 17 amino acids. CDR1 SGHRS and CDR2 YFSETQ come from the germline V gene. The CDR3 DNA sequence: TGCGCCAGCAGCTGGCCCCCACTAGCGGGGGGGTCAGATACGCAGTATTTT. This translates into CASSWPPLAGGSDTQYF.

Here the CDR3 DNA reads TGTGCCAGCAGCTTAAATGGGCCTCAGCCCCAGCATTTT. Translating gives CASSLNGPQPQHF. The chain couples TRBV7-2 to TRBJ1-5; the D is unclear. CDR1 is SGHTA, CDR2 FQGNSA, per germline. The V end lost 2 bases, the J end lost 6 bases, and 8 bases lay between the germline ends. This CDR3 is 13 amino acids long.

The chain uses TRBV28 and TRBJ1-2, with a possible D match to TRBD1 (5 bases). The germline CDR1 and CDR2 sequences are MDHEN and SYDVKM. The length of the CDR3 is 16 residues. Trimming cost V 0 bases and J 4 bases, with 15 bases left between them. CDR3 residues: CASSLWGDQGLYGYTF. The CDR3 bases are TGTGCCAGCAGTTTATGGGGGGACCAAGGTCTCTATGGCTACACCTTC.

The V and J genes are TRBV5-1 and TRBJ1-2, with 10 nucleotides matching TRBD1. Trimming at V came to 5 bases and at J to 2 bases, leaving 6 bases not matched to a gene. The CDR3 sequence is 15 residues long. CDR1 is SGHRS, CDR2 YFSETQ, per germline. The CDR3 loop reads CASRAGQGHNYGYTF. In DNA, the CDR3 is TGCGCCAGCAGGGCGGGACAGGGGCACAACTATGGCTACACCTTC. Full variable domain (rest looked up from reference TRBV5-1 and TRBJ1-2): KAGVTQTPRYLIKTRGQQVTLSCSPISGHRSVSWYQQTPGQGLQFLFEYFSETQRNKGNFPGRFSGRQFSNSRSEMNVSTLELGDSALYLCASRAGQGHNYGYTFGSGTRLTVV.

This clone showed up just once. This chain uses TRBV11-2 with TRBJ2-1, with TRBD2 as a possible D gene (6 bases). CDR3 size: 14 residues. Looked up from germline, CDR1 is SGHAT and CDR2 is FQNNGV. The V end lost 1 base, the J end lost 10 bases, and 14 bases lay between the germline ends. In DNA form, the CDR3 reads TGTGCCAGCAGCTTAGCCGGGAGTGGCGGCGAGCAGTTCTTC. It translates to CASSLAGSGGEQFF.

This clone came up once. The chain combines TRBV9 with TRBJ2-1; TRBD2 matches 9 bases. Germline V gives CDR1 SGDLS, CDR2 YYNGEE. V dropped 0 bases and J dropped 9; count of bases not matched to a gene: 7. The CDR3 consists of 15 residues. The DNA for the CDR3 is TGTGCCAGCAGCGTAGAAAGCGGGGGGCTTGGTGAGCAGTTCTTC. It translates to CASSVESGGLGEQFF. The variable domain in full, with the rest retrieved from reference TRBV9 and TRBJ2-1, is DSGVTQTPKHLITATGQRVTLRCSPRSGDLSVYWYQQSLDQGLQFLIQYYNGEERAKGNILERFSAQQFPDLHSELNLSSLELGDSALYFCASSVESGGLGEQFFGPGTRLTVL.

This clone has more than one count but fewer than ten. The chain combines TRBV4-1 with TRBJ1-2; D remains ambiguous. This CDR3 has 13 amino acids. Between the trimmed V and J ends, which lost 4 bases and 10 bases, there was a span of 16 bases. Germline V gene lookup returns CDR1 MGHRA and CDR2 YSYEKL. DNA for the CDR3: TGCGCCAGCAGCCCAAACCAACGATTCTACTACACCTTC. It yields the protein CASSPNQRFYYTF.

A remark on this clone: The sample contains more than one DNA sequence encoding this CDR3. The genes are TRBV9 and TRBJ1-4; D possibly corresponds to TRBD1 (5 bases). Germline CDR1 and CDR2: SGDLS and YYNGEE. Trimming pared 2 bases from V and 4 bases from J, leaving 9 bases between. The CDR3 totals 14 residues. CDR3: CASSVGQGNEKLFF. CDR3 sequence (DNA): TGTGCCAGCAGCGTCGGGCAGGGTAATGAAAAACTGTTTTTT. Full variable domain (outside the CDR3, taken from reference TRBV9 and TRBJ1-4): DSGVTQTPKHLITATGQRVTLRCSPRSGDLSVYWYQQSLDQGLQFLIQYYNGEERAKGNILERFSAQQFPDLHSELNLSSLELGDSALYFCASSVGQGNEKLFFGSGTQLSVL.

In this sample, this clone turned up once. V and J are TRBV18 and TRBJ2-6, with 10 bases aligning to TRBD1. This CDR3 comprises 18 residues. Unmatched junction bases numbered 3, after V lost 1 base and J lost 0 bases. CDR1 and CDR2 (germline): KGHSH, LQKENI. Here the CDR3 reads CASSPRQGASSGANVLTF. DNA of the CDR3: TGTGCCAGCTCACCACGACAGGGGGCGAGCTCTGGGGCCAACGTCCTGACTTTC.

The V and J genes are TRBV6-6 and TRBJ2-5; 8 bases match TRBD2. Germline assignment: CDR1 MNHNY and CDR2 SVGAGI (reference sequence). The CDR3 sequence is 14 residues long. With V trimmed by 0 bases and J by 7 bases, 4 bases remained unmatched. CDR3 region: CASSYSTGGGTQYF. CDR3 sequence (DNA): TGTGCCAGCAGTTACTCGACGGGAGGGGGGACCCAGTACTTC.

Comments on this clone: The junction shows a germline mismatch at one end, possibly a read error. The gene calls are TRBV29-1 and TRBJ1-2; D remains ambiguous. CDR1 and CDR2 (germline): SQVTM, ANQGSEA. This CDR3 is 11 amino acids long. The CDR3 is CSVQENYGYTF. The CDR3 nucleotides are TGCAGCGTTCAAGAAAACTATGGCTACACCTTC.

This CDR3 reads CASSLANEKLFF. CDR3 bases: TGTGCCAGCAGCTTAGCTAATGAAAAACTGTTTTTT. The genes are TRBV11-2 and TRBJ1-4; D call uncertain. The length of the CDR3 is 12 residues. V lost 1 base and J 3 bases, leaving 0 bases between the germline ends. Germline loops: CDR1 SGHAT, CDR2 FQNNGV.

The V call is TRBV4-1, the J call TRBJ2-1; 9 bases map to TRBD2. V shed 3 bases and J 1 base; nucleotides not matched to a gene: 7. The CDR3 contains 17 residues. CDR1 MGHRA and CDR2 YSYEKL come from the germline V gene. DNA of the CDR3: TGCGCCAGCAGCCAGAACATAGCGGGAGATTCCTACAATGAGCAGTTCTTC. It encodes CASSQNIAGDSYNEQFF.

The chain joins TRBV11-2 to TRBJ1-4; the D is unclear. CDR3 length: 16 amino acids. V was pared by 0 bases and J by 0 bases, with 8 bases between. Germline CDR1 reads SGHAT; CDR2 reads FQNNGV. DNA of the CDR3: TGTGCCAGCAGCTTAGACCCAGCTACAACTAATGAAAAACTGTTTTTT. The encoded protein is CASSLDPATTNEKLFF.

The sample holds a few counts of this clone. The chain carries TRBV30 and TRBJ1-5, with D uncertain. CDR1 and CDR2 (germline): GTSNPN, SVGIG (reference sequence). The CDR3 covers 13 residues. The ends were cut back, 1 base at V and 1 base at J, with 5 bases in the middle. This CDR3 is CAWSERSNQPQHF. The CDR3 DNA sequence: TGTGCCTGGAGTGAACGCAGCAATCAGCCCCAGCATTTT. Full variable domain (remainder filled in from reference TRBV30 and TRBJ1-5): SQTIHQWPATLVQPVGSPLSLECTVEGTSNPNLYWYRQAAGRGLQLLFYSVGIGQISSEVPQNLSASRPQDRQFILSSKKLLLSDSGFYLCAWSERSNQPQHFGDGTRLSIL.